This T cell receptor (beta chain) was obtained from a study of blood T cell repertoires in COVID-19. Background on the study: Acute and convalescent COVID-19 specimens originated in the United States, Italy and Spain.

Here immunoSEQ multiplex PCR was the method, and the copy in TCRdb shows in-frame clones only, minus some. The sample has 200,000 to 250,000 clones; 88% are singletons. The cohort comprised adults aged roughly 18 to 95 years residing in under 30 US areas. Participant-given clinical history determined each cohort assignment. Symptom resolution, clearance, or two negative PCRs marked the recovered donors of Cohort 3. Looked up from germline, CDR1 is SGHRS and CDR2 is YFSETQ. V dropped 0 bases and J dropped 1 base, with 4 bases sitting between them. The CDR3 contains 13 residues. The chain combines TRBV5-1 with TRBJ1-1, with D unresolved. Sequences were obtained from PBMCs or T cells enriched from blood (not recorded which). This sequence was found in a woman in her thirties who had recovered from COVID-19. CDR3 coding DNA: TGCGCCAGCAGCTTGGGAGAGAACACTGAAGCTTTCTTT. Protein sequence: CASSLGENTEAFF.